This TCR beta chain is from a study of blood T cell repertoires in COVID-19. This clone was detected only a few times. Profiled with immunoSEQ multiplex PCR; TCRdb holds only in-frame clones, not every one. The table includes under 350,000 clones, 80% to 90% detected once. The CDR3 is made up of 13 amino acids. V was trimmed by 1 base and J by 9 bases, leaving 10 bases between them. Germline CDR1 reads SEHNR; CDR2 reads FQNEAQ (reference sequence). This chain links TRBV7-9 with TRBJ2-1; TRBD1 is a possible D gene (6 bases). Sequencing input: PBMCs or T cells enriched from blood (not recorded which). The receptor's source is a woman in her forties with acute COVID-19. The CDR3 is CASSLEGVGEQFF. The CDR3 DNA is TGTGCCAGCAGCTTAGAGGGGGTAGGTGAGCAGTTCTTC.